This TCR beta chain is from a study of Ad26.COV2.S vaccination and SARS-CoV-2 variants. The treatment is: 19 received Ad26.COV2.S at low or high dose, single or two shots; several received placebo; per-sample allocation not given. Sampling took place 63 days after the first vaccine or placebo injection. Some clones are missing from TCRdb's copy, which holds only in-frame ones; the method was immunoSEQ multiplex PCR. The profile covers about 500,000 clones, with nearly 90% appearing a single time and more than 1.5% taken by the ten largest. This CDR3 is 12 amino acids long. Trimming removed 3 bases at V and 1 base at J, with 6 bases between. Germline CDR1 SQVTM, CDR2 ANQGSEA.

This specimen was peripheral blood, taken in a trial of Ad26.COV2.S vaccine versus placebo. This sequence was found in a person aged 18 to 59 who received the Ad26.COV2.S COVID-19 vaccine or a placebo. V gene TRBV29-1 combines with J gene TRBJ1-1; D not certain. The DNA of the CDR3 is TGCAGCGTTGATGTACGGAACACTGAAGCTTTCTTT. Translating gives CSVDVRNTEAFF. Full variable domain (remainder filled in from reference TRBV29-1 and TRBJ1-1): SAVISQKPSRDICQRGTSLTIQCQVDSQVTMMFWYRQQPGQSLTLIATANQGSEATYESGFVIDKFPISRPNLTFSTLTVSNMSPEDSSIYLCSVDVRNTEAFFGQGTRLTVV.